Listed below are T cell receptor beta chains from one sample, sequenced in a study of blood T cell repertoires in COVID-19. The assay was immunoSEQ multiplex PCR, and TCRdb's table has in-frame clones only and misses some. The table shows approximately 130,000 clones, with roughly four fifths occurring only once. Source material: peripheral blood. Receptors originate from a human donor in a cohort sampled during active COVID-19. Each CDR3 is given with its conserved first and last residue. The D gene is left open where the match is weak. Clone size is stated in some rows and not others, as once, few, many or a class when expanded.

len | d_gene | j_gene | abundance | v_gene | CDR3nt | CDR3aa
14 | NA | TRBJ2-7 | NA | TRBV5-4 | TGTGCCAGCAGCTCCCAATTAGGGGGCTACGAGCAGTACTTC | CASSSQLGGYEQYF
14 | NA | TRBJ1-2 | NA | TRBV4-1 | TGCGCCAGCAGCCAAGATTGGGGGGACTATGGCTACACCTTC | CASSQDWGDYGYTF
14 | NA | TRBJ1-3 | NA | TRBV7-2 | TGTGCCAGCAGCCTGGGGGCAGGGGTAAACACCATATATTTT | CASSLGAGVNTIYF
13 | NA | TRBJ2-5 | many | TRBV12-3/TRBV12-4 | TGTGCCAGCAGTTTTACTACTAAAGAGACCCAGTACTTC | CASSFTTKETQYF
15 | NA | TRBJ1-4 | NA | TRBV14 | TGTGCCAGCAGCCAAGAACAGGCCACGAATGAAAAACTGTTTTTT | CASSQEQATNEKLFF
15 | NA | TRBJ2-5 | NA | TRBV5-4 | TGTGCCAGCAGCTTGCACGGGGGAACCCAAGAGACCCAGTACTTC | CASSLHGGTQETQYF
14 | NA | TRBJ2-7 | NA | TRBV19 | TGTGCCAGTAGTATAGAAGGACTGGCCTACGAGCAGTACTTC | CASSIEGLAYEQYF
12 | NA | TRBJ2-7 | NA | TRBV12-5 | TGTGCTAGTGGTTTGGGATCCGGGGAGCAGTACTTC | CASGLGSGEQYF
13 | TRBD1 | TRBJ2-7 | once | TRBV6-5 | TGTGCCAGCAGTATGCGGGACAGGGCAAAGCAGTACTTC | CASSMRDRAKQYF
13 | NA | TRBJ1-1 | NA | TRBV6-5 | TGTGCCAGCAATAAGCGGGGGAACGCTGAAGCTTTCTTT | CASNKRGNAEAFF
16 | TRBD1 | TRBJ1-1 | NA | TRBV5-6 | TGTGCCAGCAGCCAACGACAGGGGCATAGTGCGGCTGAAGCTTTCTTT | CASSQRQGHSAAEAFF
14 | NA | TRBJ1-6 | NA | TRBV30 | TGTGCCTGGAGTCTCCGGGCTTCGAGGGCACCCCTCCACTTT | CAWSLRASRAPLHF
14 | TRBD1 | TRBJ1-1 | NA | TRBV28 | TGTGCCAGCAGGGACAGGGGATCACTCACTGAAGCTTTCTTT | CASRDRGSLTEAFF
13 | NA | TRBJ2-5 | NA | TRBV10-3 | TGTGCCATCCAACCGGGAGTACAAGAGAACCAGTACTTC | CAIQPGVQENQYF
16 | NA | TRBJ2-6 | NA | TRBV11-2 | TGTGCCAGCAGCTTAGGGGCATTATCTGGGGCCAACGTCCTGACTTTC | CASSLGALSGANVLTF
16 | TRBD1 | TRBJ1-2 | once | TRBV7-2 | TGTGCCAGCAACAAAAACACCGGGACAGACCCTCGGGGCTACACCTTC | CASNKNTGTDPRGYTF
15 | TRBD1 | TRBJ2-1 | NA | TRBV10-3 | TGTGCCATCGGCAAATCTTCGGCAGGGGGCAATGAGCAGTTCTTC | CAIGKSSAGGNEQFF
15 | NA | TRBJ1-6 | NA | TRBV7-9 | TGTGCCAGCAGCTTACTAGAGGGAATTAGTTCACCCCTCCACTTT | CASSLLEGISSPLHF
14 | NA | TRBJ1-2 | few | TRBV20-1 | TGCAGTGCTAGTTTTGGAGGTGGAAACTATGGCTACACCTTC | CSASFGGGNYGYTF
15 | NA | TRBJ1-2 | NA | TRBV3-1/TRBV3-2 | TGTGCCAGCAGCCAAGGCAGGGAAACCCGCTATGGCTACACCTTC | CASSQGRETRYGYTF
17 | TRBD2 | TRBJ2-3 | NA | TRBV4-1 | TGCGCCAGCAGCGGGCCCGGGACTAGCGGGGTGATAGATACGCAGTATTTT | CASSGPGTSGVIDTQYF
17 | TRBD1 | TRBJ2-5 | NA | TRBV3-1/TRBV3-2 | TGTGCCAGCAGCCCCGTAGGACAGGGGTCTTTCCGAGAGACCCAGTACTTC | CASSPVGQGSFRETQYF
15 | NA | TRBJ1-1 | NA | TRBV20-1 | TGCAGTGCTAGTTCTTTGGCAGGGGTGGGCACTGAAGCTTTCTTT | CSASSLAGVGTEAFF
16 | TRBD1 | TRBJ1-1 | NA | TRBV5-5 | TGTGCCAGCAGCTTACTGGGACAGGGGGCCGACACTGAAGCTTTCTTT | CASSLLGQGADTEAFF
12 | TRBD2 | TRBJ2-3 | NA | TRBV29-1 | TGCAGCGTTTCACGGGAGGCATACACGCAGTATTTT | CSVSREAYTQYF
15 | TRBD2 | TRBJ2-3 | few | TRBV11-2 | TGTGCCAGCAGCTTCCGGACTAGCGGGCCAGATACGCAGTATTTT | CASSFRTSGPDTQYF
14 | NA | TRBJ2-7 | once | TRBV6-5 | TGTGCCAGCAGTACGGGACTTTTCTCCTACGAGCAGTACTTC | CASSTGLFSYEQYF
15 | NA | TRBJ1-4 | once | TRBV5-8 | TGTGCCAGCAGCCAGTCACGGGGGACTAATGAAAAACTGTTTTTT | CASSQSRGTNEKLFF
14 | TRBD2 | TRBJ2-3 | NA | TRBV15 | TGTGCCACCAGCAGACTAGCGGGGGAGGATACGCAGTATTTT | CATSRLAGEDTQYF
15 | TRBD1 | TRBJ2-5 | NA | TRBV19 | TGTGCCAGTAGTGCCTCGACAGGGTACGGAGAGACCCAGTACTTC | CASSASTGYGETQYF
15 | NA | TRBJ2-5 | once | TRBV7-8 | TGTGCCAGCAGCTTAGTAGGCGGGGTCCAAGAGACCCAGTACTTC | CASSLVGGVQETQYF
14 | NA | TRBJ1-4 | NA | TRBV9 | TGTGCCAGCAGCGTAGGGGACATAGGTGAAAAACTGTTTTTT | CASSVGDIGEKLFF
12 | NA | TRBJ1-1 | NA | TRBV7-9 | TGTGCCAGCAGCCCCCCTCAGGGGGAAGCTTTCTTT | CASSPPQGEAFF
11 | TRBD1 | TRBJ2-4 | NA | TRBV30 | TGTGCCTACAGGGGGTTGGACATTCAGTACTTC | CAYRGLDIQYF
17 | TRBD2 | TRBJ2-1 | NA | TRBV29-1 | TGCAGCGCTCCTACTAGCGGGGGGCCAAGCTCCTACAATGAGCAGTTCTTC | CSAPTSGGPSSYNEQFF
14 | TRBD1 | TRBJ1-1 | NA | TRBV19 | TGTGCCACCGGACAGGGGGGTATGAACACTGAAGCTTTCTTT | CATGQGGMNTEAFF
13 | NA | TRBJ1-2 | once | TRBV5-1 | TGCGCCAGCAGCTTGGTTCAGGGCAATGGCTACACCTTC | CASSLVQGNGYTF
15 | TRBD1 | TRBJ1-6 | NA | TRBV28 | TGTGCCAGCAGTTTATTACAGGGGGCTGTTTCACCCCTCCACTTT | CASSLLQGAVSPLHF
15 | NA | TRBJ1-2 | NA | TRBV21-1 | TGTGCCAGCAGCAAAGGGGGCAAGCTCACGTTTGGCTACACCTTC | CASSKGGKLTFGYTF
17 | TRBD1 | TRBJ1-2 | NA | TRBV5-4 | TGTGCCAGCAGGTTAGACAGGGGGCGCGTAGGCGTTCGAGGCTACACCTTC | CASRLDRGRVGVRGYTF
14 | NA | TRBJ2-2 | NA | TRBV10-2 | TGCGCCAGCAGTGATCCCGGACAAACCGGGGAGCTGTTTTTT | CASSDPGQTGELFF
14 | NA | TRBJ1-5 | NA | TRBV6-5 | TGTGCCAGCAGTAAACTCGACGGGGGGCAGCCCCAGCATTTT | CASSKLDGGQPQHF
15 | NA | TRBJ1-5 | NA | TRBV19 | TGTGCCAGTAGTATAGGAGGGAGTAGCAATCAGCCCCAGCATTTT | CASSIGGSSNQPQHF
15 | TRBD2 | TRBJ2-5 | NA | TRBV7-8 | TGTGCCAGCAGCTTCCTAGCGGGGGGCCCAGAGACCCAGTACTTC | CASSFLAGGPETQYF
14 | NA | TRBJ1-2 | once | TRBV27 | TGTGCCAGCAGTTTAGCCAGGGGAAGCTATGGCTACACCTTC | CASSLARGSYGYTF
18 | NA | TRBJ1-3 | NA | TRBV30 | TGTGCCTGGAGTGTACGGGTGAATCTCCTGAGCTCTGGAAACACCATATATTTT | CAWSVRVNLLSSGNTIYF
11 | NA | TRBJ1-1 | NA | TRBV3-1/TRBV3-2 | TGTGCCACCCAGGGCGGTCCTGAAGCTTTCTTT | CATQGGPEAFF
16 | NA | TRBJ2-5 | NA | TRBV9 | TGTGCCAGCAGCCTCTACCTAGGGGGGGGCCCGGAGACCCAGTACTTC | CASSLYLGGGPETQYF
14 | TRBD1 | TRBJ1-2 | NA | TRBV6-5 | TGTGCCAGCAGGCCGGACAGGGGGCAATATGGCTACACCTTC | CASRPDRGQYGYTF
11 | TRBD1 | TRBJ1-1 | NA | TRBV29-1 | TGCAGCGTTGTCGGGACAGGAGATACTTTCTTT | CSVVGTGDTFF
16 | NA | TRBJ2-7 | few | TRBV7-9 | TGTGCCAGCAGCTTAGGTTGGGTCGCTACGGGGTCCGAGCAGTACTTC | CASSLGWVATGSEQYF
20 | NA | TRBJ1-2 | many | TRBV21-1 | TGTGCCAGCAGCAAACTCTTAAACAGGGGGACAGGGAAAAATAACTATGGCTACACCTTC | CASSKLLNRGTGKNNYGYTF
12 | NA | TRBJ1-2 | NA | TRBV5-1 | TGCGCCAGCAGCTTAGACGCGGATGGCTACACCTTC | CASSLDADGYTF
14 | NA | TRBJ1-2 | NA | TRBV27 | TGTGCCAGCAGTTTGAGCGTACGGAACTATGGCTACACCTTC | CASSLSVRNYGYTF
16 | TRBD1 | TRBJ1-6 | few | TRBV7-9 | TGTGCCAGCAGCTTAGTCGGGGACAGGGGGGGTTCACCCCTCCACTTT | CASSLVGDRGGSPLHF
15 | NA | TRBJ2-5 | NA | TRBV5-1 | TGCGCCAGCAGCTCACTACTAGTGAGGCCAGAGACCCAGTACTTC | CASSSLLVRPETQYF
15 | TRBD2 | TRBJ2-3 | NA | TRBV5-4 | TGTGCCAGCAGCTTGGGTAGCGGGGGGGCAGATACGCAGTATTTT | CASSLGSGGADTQYF
13 | NA | TRBJ2-1 | few | TRBV2 | TGTGCCAGCAGTGAGAGACTAGTCATTGAGCAGTTCTTC | CASSERLVIEQFF
15 | TRBD2 | TRBJ2-3 | NA | TRBV11-2 | TGTGCCAGCAGCTTAGTTAGCGGGGACGCAGATACGCAGTATTTT | CASSLVSGDADTQYF
17 | TRBD1 | TRBJ2-5 | NA | TRBV7-9 | TGTGCCAGCAGCTTAGCGCTCGGGACAGGGCCCCAAGAGACCCAGTACTTC | CASSLALGTGPQETQYF